A selection of T cell receptor beta chains follows, all from one sample in a study of early T cells in non-severe SARS-CoV-2 infection. TCRdb used MiXCR to reprocess the 5' RACE reads, holding one entry per CDR3 protein. The sample includes about 84,000 distinct CDR3 sequences, 9% to 14% of them seen just once. The sequencing sample was made of whole blood. Source of these receptors: an adult who was a healthcare worker with PCR-confirmed SARS-CoV-2 infection or an uninfected control (not recorded which). Each CDR3 is given with its conserved first and last residue. A D gene is named only where the DNA matches it firmly. Not every row has a clone size; where given, it reads once, few, many or a size class.

V gene: TRBV11-3; J gene: TRBJ2-7; clone size: few; D gene: TRBD2; CDR3 length: 15; CDR3 protein: CASSSSGTRSYEQYF; CDR3 DNA: TGTGCCAGCAGCTCATCCGGGACTAGATCCTACGAGCAGTACTTC
V gene: TRBV5-1; J gene: TRBJ2-1; clone size: few; D gene: -; CDR3 length: 13; CDR3 protein: CASSLGLLEEQFF; CDR3 DNA: TGCGCCAGCAGCTTGGGACTGTTGGAGGAGCAGTTCTTC
V gene: TRBV4-1; J gene: TRBJ2-7; clone size: many; D gene: -; CDR3 length: 14; CDR3 protein: CASSQVGGGPKQYF; CDR3 DNA: TGCGCCAGCAGCCAAGTTGGTGGCGGTCCAAAGCAGTACTTC
V gene: TRBV11-2; J gene: TRBJ2-7; clone size: few; D gene: -; CDR3 length: 16; CDR3 protein: CASSLDMPAWSYEQYF; CDR3 DNA: TGTGCCAGCAGCTTAGATATGCCAGCCTGGTCCTACGAGCAGTACTTC
V gene: TRBV12-3/TRBV12-4; J gene: TRBJ2-2; clone size: many; D gene: -; CDR3 length: 16; CDR3 protein: CASSTIQTAKSGELFF; CDR3 DNA: TGTGCCAGCAGTACCATCCAGACAGCCAAGTCCGGGGAGCTGTTTTTT
V gene: TRBV7-2; J gene: TRBJ2-1; clone size: few; D gene: TRBD2; CDR3 length: 16; CDR3 protein: CASSVAGGPGINEQFF; CDR3 DNA: TGTGCCAGCAGCGTAGCGGGGGGGCCCGGTATAAATGAGCAGTTCTTC
V gene: TRBV11-1; J gene: TRBJ2-7; clone size: many; D gene: TRBD1; CDR3 length: 16; CDR3 protein: CASTRGGRGLSYEQYF; CDR3 DNA: TGTGCCAGCACCCGAGGGGGCAGGGGCCTCTCCTACGAGCAGTACTTC
V gene: TRBV12-5; J gene: TRBJ2-1; clone size: many; D gene: -; CDR3 length: 11; CDR3 protein: CASSAWGEQFF; CDR3 DNA: TGTGCTAGCTCTGCGTGGGGTGAGCAGTTCTTC
V gene: TRBV19; J gene: TRBJ1-3; clone size: few; D gene: -; CDR3 length: 16; CDR3 protein: CASSIIPGSSGNTIYF; CDR3 DNA: TGTGCCAGTAGTATTATACCGGGATCCTCTGGAAACACCATATATTTT
V gene: TRBV2; J gene: TRBJ2-7; clone size: -; D gene: TRBD1; CDR3 length: 14; CDR3 protein: CASSDGQGYYEQYF; CDR3 DNA: TGTGCCAGCAGTGATGGACAGGGGTACTACGAGCAGTACTTC
V gene: TRBV29-1; J gene: TRBJ1-1; clone size: -; D gene: TRBD1; CDR3 length: 16; CDR3 protein: CSVGTYRGKGDTEAFF; CDR3 DNA: TGCAGCGTTGGGACTTACAGGGGGAAGGGGGACACTGAAGCTTTCTTT
V gene: TRBV6-5; J gene: TRBJ1-2; clone size: many; D gene: -; CDR3 length: 15; CDR3 protein: CASFRTDRSHYGYTF; CDR3 DNA: TGTGCCAGCTTCCGAACGGACAGATCACACTATGGCTACACCTTC
V gene: TRBV30; J gene: TRBJ1-1; clone size: few; D gene: TRBD1; CDR3 length: 15; CDR3 protein: CAWSFRTGLNTEAFF; CDR3 DNA: TGTGCCTGGAGCTTTCGGACAGGGTTGAACACTGAAGCTTTCTTT
V gene: TRBV20-1; J gene: TRBJ1-3; clone size: many; D gene: -; CDR3 length: 13; CDR3 protein: CSARGTLGNTIYF; CDR3 DNA: TGCAGTGCTAGGGGGACGCTTGGAAACACCATATATTTT
V gene: TRBV4-2; J gene: TRBJ2-2; clone size: few; D gene: -; CDR3 length: 16; CDR3 protein: CASSQDRGARTGELFF; CDR3 DNA: TGTGCCAGCAGCCAAGATAGGGGGGCGCGCACCGGGGAGCTGTTTTTT
V gene: TRBV7-9; J gene: TRBJ1-3; clone size: many; D gene: -; CDR3 length: 16; CDR3 protein: CASSPTVEKTGNTIYF; CDR3 DNA: TGTGCCAGCAGCCCCACGGTAGAAAAAACTGGAAACACCATATATTTT
V gene: TRBV12-3/TRBV12-4; J gene: TRBJ2-4; clone size: many; D gene: -; CDR3 length: 17; CDR3 protein: CASSLALGRKAKNIQYF; CDR3 DNA: TGTGCCAGCAGTTTAGCTTTAGGTCGGAAAGCCAAAAACATTCAGTACTTC
V gene: TRBV18; J gene: TRBJ2-7; clone size: many; D gene: -; CDR3 length: 13; CDR3 protein: CASSTGPVGEQYF; CDR3 DNA: TGTGCCAGCTCAACTGGACCCGTCGGAGAGCAGTACTTC
V gene: TRBV2; J gene: TRBJ2-2; clone size: few; D gene: -; CDR3 length: 14; CDR3 protein: CASSETDLTGELFF; CDR3 DNA: TGTGCCAGCAGTGAAACCGATCTAACCGGGGAGCTGTTTTTT
V gene: TRBV2; J gene: TRBJ1-6; clone size: -; D gene: -; CDR3 length: 15; CDR3 protein: CASSETGAGNSPLHF; CDR3 DNA: TGTGCCAGCAGTGAAACAGGTGCAGGGAATTCACCCCTCCACTTT
V gene: TRBV7-2; J gene: TRBJ1-6; clone size: -; D gene: TRBD1; CDR3 length: 15; CDR3 protein: CASSPETGKNSPLHF; CDR3 DNA: TGTGCCAGCAGCCCCGAGACAGGGAAGAATTCACCCCTCCACTTT
V gene: TRBV12-3/TRBV12-4; J gene: TRBJ2-1; clone size: few; D gene: -; CDR3 length: 16; CDR3 protein: CASSSRRQGGWDEQFF; CDR3 DNA: TGTGCCAGCAGTTCCCGGCGTCAGGGCGGTTGGGATGAGCAGTTCTTC
V gene: TRBV5-5; J gene: TRBJ2-7; clone size: many; D gene: -; CDR3 length: 15; CDR3 protein: CASSFLGQSSYEQYF; CDR3 DNA: TGTGCCAGCAGCTTCTTAGGACAGTCCTCCTACGAGCAGTACTTC
V gene: TRBV7-7; J gene: TRBJ2-5; clone size: -; D gene: TRBD2; CDR3 length: 11; CDR3 protein: CAAGGQETQYF; CDR3 DNA: TGTGCTGCGGGAGGGCAGGAGACCCAGTACTTC
V gene: TRBV5-1; J gene: TRBJ2-2; clone size: -; D gene: -; CDR3 length: 16; CDR3 protein: CASSLAGQGNTGELFF; CDR3 DNA: TGCGCCAGCAGCTTGGCCGGGCAGGGGAACACCGGGGAGCTGTTTTTT
V gene: TRBV12-3/TRBV12-4; J gene: TRBJ1-3; clone size: many; D gene: TRBD1; CDR3 length: 16; CDR3 protein: CASSPVTGGPGNTIYF; CDR3 DNA: TGTGCCAGCAGCCCCGTCACAGGGGGCCCTGGAAACACCATATATTTT
V gene: TRBV6-6; J gene: TRBJ2-2; clone size: -; D gene: -; CDR3 length: 13; CDR3 protein: CASRASNTGELFF; CDR3 DNA: TGTGCCAGCAGAGCAAGCAACACCGGGGAGCTGTTTTTT
V gene: TRBV20-1; J gene: TRBJ2-4; clone size: many; D gene: -; CDR3 length: 12; CDR3 protein: CSARAGKNIQYF; CDR3 DNA: TGCAGTGCTAGAGCAGGGAAAAACATTCAGTACTTC
V gene: TRBV10-1; J gene: TRBJ1-1; clone size: few; D gene: -; CDR3 length: 15; CDR3 protein: CASSERAGPNTEAFF; CDR3 DNA: TGCGCCAGCAGTGAAAGGGCAGGGCCGAACACTGAAGCTTTCTTT
V gene: TRBV7-2; J gene: TRBJ2-1; clone size: -; D gene: -; CDR3 length: 13; CDR3 protein: CASSSLAHNEQFF; CDR3 DNA: TGTGCCAGCAGCTCCTTAGCTCACAATGAGCAGTTCTTC
V gene: TRBV12-3/TRBV12-4; J gene: TRBJ2-7; clone size: many; D gene: -; CDR3 length: 16; CDR3 protein: CASSLRLSGLSYEQYF; CDR3 DNA: TGTGCCAGCAGTTTAAGGCTGAGCGGGCTCTCCTACGAGCAGTACTTC
V gene: TRBV7-9; J gene: TRBJ2-3; clone size: many; D gene: TRBD2; CDR3 length: 13; CDR3 protein: CASSWSGRPTQYF; CDR3 DNA: TGTGCCAGCAGTTGGAGCGGGAGACCTACGCAGTATTTT
V gene: TRBV5-4; J gene: TRBJ1-1; clone size: -; D gene: -; CDR3 length: 13; CDR3 protein: CASTPGPDAEAFF; CDR3 DNA: TGTGCCAGCACGCCCGGTCCTGACGCTGAAGCTTTCTTT
V gene: TRBV5-1; J gene: TRBJ2-2; clone size: -; D gene: -; CDR3 length: 15; CDR3 protein: CASSLAYDPTGELFF; CDR3 DNA: TGCGCCAGCAGCTTGGCCTACGACCCCACCGGGGAGCTGTTTTTT
V gene: TRBV28; J gene: TRBJ2-6; clone size: -; D gene: -; CDR3 length: 15; CDR3 protein: CASTPVRSGANVLTF; CDR3 DNA: TGTGCCAGCACTCCAGTGCGATCTGGGGCCAACGTCCTGACTTTC
V gene: TRBV20-1; J gene: TRBJ2-1; clone size: many; D gene: -; CDR3 length: 16; CDR3 protein: CSARAREGVFYNEQFF; CDR3 DNA: TGCAGTGCTAGGGCCAGGGAGGGGGTATTCTACAATGAGCAGTTCTTC
V gene: TRBV24-1; J gene: TRBJ2-1; clone size: few; D gene: -; CDR3 length: 15; CDR3 protein: CATSIPGGSYNEQFF; CDR3 DNA: TGTGCCACCAGTATCCCCGGAGGCTCCTACAATGAGCAGTTCTTC
V gene: TRBV5-1; J gene: TRBJ2-1; clone size: -; D gene: TRBD2; CDR3 length: 16; CDR3 protein: CASSQGQRGAYNEQFF; CDR3 DNA: TGCGCCAGCAGCCAAGGCCAGCGGGGGGCCTACAATGAGCAGTTCTTC
V gene: TRBV20-1; J gene: TRBJ2-7; clone size: few; D gene: -; CDR3 length: 12; CDR3 protein: CSAMGRTYEQYF; CDR3 DNA: TGCAGTGCTATGGGGCGGACCTACGAGCAGTACTTC
V gene: TRBV11-2; J gene: TRBJ2-7; clone size: many; D gene: -; CDR3 length: 17; CDR3 protein: CASSSQLPGESPYEQYF; CDR3 DNA: TGTGCCAGCAGCTCCCAACTACCCGGCGAGTCCCCATACGAGCAGTACTTC
V gene: TRBV5-1; J gene: TRBJ2-6; clone size: -; D gene: -; CDR3 length: 19; CDR3 protein: CASSPLGLGGRSGANVLTF; CDR3 DNA: TGCGCCAGCAGCCCGCTTGGATTAGGGGGGCGCTCTGGGGCCAACGTCCTGACTTTC
V gene: TRBV9; J gene: TRBJ1-2; clone size: many; D gene: TRBD1; CDR3 length: 16; CDR3 protein: CASSSRTGEGDYGYTF; CDR3 DNA: TGTGCCAGCAGCTCCCGGACAGGGGAGGGGGACTATGGCTACACCTTC
V gene: TRBV7-9; J gene: TRBJ2-7; clone size: -; D gene: TRBD2; CDR3 length: 14; CDR3 protein: CASSPHRAGYEQYF; CDR3 DNA: TGTGCCAGCAGCCCCCACCGAGCGGGATACGAGCAGTACTTC
V gene: TRBV6-5; J gene: TRBJ2-1; clone size: few; D gene: TRBD1; CDR3 length: 15; CDR3 protein: CASRITGGGYNEQFF; CDR3 DNA: TGTGCCAGCAGAATAACAGGGGGCGGCTACAATGAGCAGTTCTTC
V gene: TRBV19; J gene: TRBJ2-1; clone size: many; D gene: TRBD2; CDR3 length: 15; CDR3 protein: CASSYSSGRMNEQFF; CDR3 DNA: TGTGCCAGTAGTTATAGTAGCGGGAGGATGAATGAGCAGTTCTTC
V gene: TRBV30; J gene: TRBJ2-2; clone size: -; D gene: -; CDR3 length: 14; CDR3 protein: CAWKGGSGAGELFF; CDR3 DNA: TGTGCCTGGAAGGGGGGAAGTGGCGCCGGGGAGCTGTTTTTT
V gene: TRBV6-5; J gene: TRBJ1-1; clone size: many; D gene: -; CDR3 length: 17; CDR3 protein: CASSYAGGAGSGTEAFF; CDR3 DNA: TGTGCCAGCAGTTACGCGGGGGGCGCAGGTAGCGGTACTGAAGCTTTCTTT
V gene: TRBV7-3; J gene: TRBJ2-4; clone size: -; D gene: -; CDR3 length: 13; CDR3 protein: CASSPPGKNIQYF; CDR3 DNA: TGTGCCAGCAGCCCTCCGGGGAAAAACATTCAGTACTTC
V gene: TRBV11-1; J gene: TRBJ1-1; clone size: many; D gene: TRBD1; CDR3 length: 13; CDR3 protein: CASGQGLKTEAFF; CDR3 DNA: TGTGCCAGCGGACAGGGTCTCAAGACTGAAGCTTTCTTT
V gene: TRBV12-3/TRBV12-4; J gene: TRBJ2-7; clone size: many; D gene: -; CDR3 length: 15; CDR3 protein: CASSSSGLQSYEQYF; CDR3 DNA: TGTGCCAGCAGTTCCTCCGGCTTGCAATCCTACGAGCAGTACTTC
V gene: TRBV29-1; J gene: TRBJ1-2; clone size: -; D gene: -; CDR3 length: 13; CDR3 protein: CSVENDNNYGYTF; CDR3 DNA: TGCAGCGTTGAAAACGACAATAACTATGGCTACACCTTC
V gene: TRBV14; J gene: TRBJ1-1; clone size: many; D gene: TRBD1; CDR3 length: 13; CDR3 protein: CASSQVLGTGAFF; CDR3 DNA: TGTGCCAGCAGCCAAGTGTTAGGGACAGGAGCTTTCTTT
V gene: TRBV7-9; J gene: TRBJ2-2; clone size: many; D gene: TRBD2; CDR3 length: 15; CDR3 protein: CASSTTSGRTGELFF; CDR3 DNA: TGTGCCAGCAGCACCACTAGCGGGAGGACCGGGGAGCTGTTTTTT
V gene: TRBV28; J gene: TRBJ2-3; clone size: many; D gene: TRBD1; CDR3 length: 12; CDR3 protein: CASPRTGDTQYF; CDR3 DNA: TGTGCCAGCCCCCGGACAGGGGATACGCAGTATTTT